Here is one TCR beta chain with its context. The sample belongs to a study of technical replicates of blood from several donors. The CDR3 is made up of 16 amino acids. V shed 0 bases and J shed 1 base, with 11 bases lying between them. In germline, CDR1 is SGDLS, CDR2 YYNGEE. Profiled with immunoSEQ multiplex PCR; TCRdb holds only in-frame clones, not every one. The sample holds 65,000 to 80,000 clones, 90% to 95% seen once. This rearrangement joins TRBV9 to TRBJ2-1; possibly TRBD2 for D (7 bases). The receptor comes from a human donor in good health. The sequencing sample was made of T cells isolated from PBMCs. The CDR3 protein is CASSVARGGSYNEQFF. CDR3 nucleotide sequence: TGTGCCAGCAGCGTAGCTAGGGGGGGATCCTACAATGAGCAGTTCTTC.